This T cell receptor beta chain was observed in a study of CD8+ T cells in alopecia areata. The study, taken as a whole, reports: On tofacitinib, scalp clonality and expanded CD8+ clones among top 100 fell significantly. Compared with normal scalp, lesional scalp had higher clonality and more expanded CD8+ clones. Scalp sequencing also captures normal skin's resident alphabeta T cells. Only one nonresponder was present, which leaves the link between baseline CD8+ expansion and response uncertain.

The CDR3 contains 13 residues. Looked up from germline, CDR1 is MNHEY and CDR2 is SMNVEV (reference sequence). The V and J ends lost 6 bases and 7 bases respectively, with 15 bases between them. cDNA prepared by RNA extraction and subsequent reverse transcription served as the template for sequencing. Here immunoSEQ multiplex PCR was the method, and the copy in TCRdb shows in-frame clones only, minus some. The sample contains roughly 120,000 clones, 50% to 75% of which appear only once. Treatment of the sample: oral pan-JAK inhibitor, 5-10 mg twice daily. This clone was counted a single time. Its antigen is not known.

This chain connects TRBV27 to TRBJ1-1; the D gene is possibly TRBD1 (5 bases). The source material was CD8+ T cells sorted from blood, sampled at week 4, from a patient treated with tofacitinib. The receptor's source is a human donor with alopecia areata. CDR3 residues: CASREARDFEAFF. The CDR3 DNA reads as TGTGCCAGCAGAGAAGCCAGGGACTTTGAAGCTTTCTTT.